This TCR beta chain is from a study of blood T cells in healthy people across ages. Broader study findings: Diversity of TCR beta per million T cells declined in a roughly linear way with age.

Concerning this clonotype: Its antigen is currently unknown.

CDR1 and CDR2 from the germline V gene are DFQATT and SNEGSKA (reference sequence). The trim removed 4 bases at V and 8 bases at J, leaving 8 bases unmatched. CDR3 size: 14 residues. A sample-barcoded 5' primer and a J-beta primer mix were used in a second PCR of about 6 to 11 cycles. All samples gave at least 3 million CDR3-containing paired-end reads. TCRdb called the 5' RACE reads again in MiXCR, with one record for every CDR3 protein. Of almost 1 million distinct CDR3 sequences in the sample, roughly 51% were seen once. Healthy Caucasian individuals from Russia aged about 6 to 90 were enrolled as donors.

V is TRBV20-1 and J is TRBJ1-4; 9 bases match TRBD1. The receptor was isolated from an older woman in good health. What was sequenced was blood. The CDR3 is CSANTGGRGEKLFF. The CDR3 nucleotides are TGCAGTGCTAATACAGGGGGCCGGGGAGAAAAACTGTTTTTT.